This note documents a single T cell receptor beta chain sequence. V lost 5 bases and J lost 6, with 20 bases in between. CDR1 is MDHEN, CDR2 SYDVKM, per germline. CDR3 length: 16 residues. The assay was immunoSEQ multiplex PCR, and TCRdb's table has in-frame clones only and misses some. The sample has approximately 1.5 million clones, roughly 98% seen once. The sample belongs to a study of shared clonotypes between healthy human individuals. The clonotype comes from a man aged 30 to 45 in good health. Sample: naive CD4+ T cells sorted from blood. Subset here: CD45RA+ positively selected. The gene calls are TRBV28 and TRBJ1-5; the D gene is possibly TRBD1 (5 bases). DNA for the CDR3: TGTGCCAGCAGTCCGTCTGGCAGGGTGTCGCGTCAGCCCCAGCATTTT. This encodes CASSPSGRVSRQPQHF. Complete variable domain (other parts from reference TRBV28 and TRBJ1-5): DVKVTQSSRYLVKRTGEKVFLECVQDMDHENMFWYRQDPGLGLRLIYFSYDVKMKEKGDIPEGYSVSREKKERFSLILESASTNQTSMYLCASSPSGRVSRQPQHFGDGTRLSIL.